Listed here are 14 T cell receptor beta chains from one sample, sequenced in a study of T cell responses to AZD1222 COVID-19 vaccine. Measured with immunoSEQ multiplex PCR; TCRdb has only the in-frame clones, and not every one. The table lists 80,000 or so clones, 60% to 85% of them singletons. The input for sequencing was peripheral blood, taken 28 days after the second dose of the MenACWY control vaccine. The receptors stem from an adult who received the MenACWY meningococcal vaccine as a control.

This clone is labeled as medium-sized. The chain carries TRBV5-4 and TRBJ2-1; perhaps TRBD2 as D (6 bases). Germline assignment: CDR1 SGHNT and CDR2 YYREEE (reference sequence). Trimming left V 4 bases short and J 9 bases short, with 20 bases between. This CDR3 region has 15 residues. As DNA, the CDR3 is TGTGCCAGCAGCCCCTCAGCGGGCCCCAGTGGTGAGCAGTTCTTC. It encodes CASSPSAGPSGEQFF.

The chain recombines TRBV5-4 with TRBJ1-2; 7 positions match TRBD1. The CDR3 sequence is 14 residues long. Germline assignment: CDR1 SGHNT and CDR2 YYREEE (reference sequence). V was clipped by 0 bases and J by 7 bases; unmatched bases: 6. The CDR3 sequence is CASSLGGGSSGYTF. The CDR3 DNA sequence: TGTGCCAGCAGCTTGGGAGGGGGCTCAAGTGGCTACACCTTC.

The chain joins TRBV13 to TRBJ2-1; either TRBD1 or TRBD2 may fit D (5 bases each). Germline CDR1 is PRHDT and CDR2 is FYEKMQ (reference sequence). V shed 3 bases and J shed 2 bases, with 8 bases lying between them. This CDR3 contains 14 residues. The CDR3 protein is CASSLGVAYNEQFF. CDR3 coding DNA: TGTGCCAGCAGCTTGGGGGTGGCCTACAATGAGCAGTTCTTC.

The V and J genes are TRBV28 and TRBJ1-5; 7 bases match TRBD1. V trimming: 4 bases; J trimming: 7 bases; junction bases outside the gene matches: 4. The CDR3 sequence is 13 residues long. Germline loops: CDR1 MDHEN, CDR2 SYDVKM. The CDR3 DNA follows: TGTGCCAGCAGTTACAGGGGAGAGCAGCCCCAGCATTTT. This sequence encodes CASSYRGEQPQHF.

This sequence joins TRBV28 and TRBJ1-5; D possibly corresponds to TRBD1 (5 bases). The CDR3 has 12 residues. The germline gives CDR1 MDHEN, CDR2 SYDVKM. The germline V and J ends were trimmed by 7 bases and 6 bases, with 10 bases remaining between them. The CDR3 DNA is TGTGCCAGCACCCCGGGGGTTCAGCCCCAGCATTTT. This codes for CASTPGVQPQHF. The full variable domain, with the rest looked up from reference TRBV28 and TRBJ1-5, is DVKVTQSSRYLVKRTGEKVFLECVQDMDHENMFWYRQDPGLGLRLIYFSYDVKMKEKGDIPEGYSVSREKKERFSLILESASTNQTSMYLCASTPGVQPQHFGDGTRLSIL.

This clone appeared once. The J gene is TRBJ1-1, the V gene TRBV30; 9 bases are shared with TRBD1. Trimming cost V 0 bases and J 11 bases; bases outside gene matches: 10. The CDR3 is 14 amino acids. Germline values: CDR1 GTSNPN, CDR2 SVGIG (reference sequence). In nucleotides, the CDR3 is TGTGCCTGGAGTGTAGGGACAGGGACCCTCGGGGCTTTCTTT. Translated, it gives CAWSVGTGTLGAFF.

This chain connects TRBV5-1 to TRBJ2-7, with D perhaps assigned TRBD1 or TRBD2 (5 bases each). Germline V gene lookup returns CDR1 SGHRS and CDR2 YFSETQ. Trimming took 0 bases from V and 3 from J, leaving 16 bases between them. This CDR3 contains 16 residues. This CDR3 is CASSLEPGLVYYEQYF. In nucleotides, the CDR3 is TGCGCCAGCAGCTTGGAGCCGGGGCTTGTCTACTACGAGCAGTACTTC.

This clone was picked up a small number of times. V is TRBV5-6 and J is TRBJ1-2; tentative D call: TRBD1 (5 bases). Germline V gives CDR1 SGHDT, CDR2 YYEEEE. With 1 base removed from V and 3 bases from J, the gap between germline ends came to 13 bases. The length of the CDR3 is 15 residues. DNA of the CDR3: TGTGCCAGCAGCTTGTTGGGGGAAGGGCACTATGGCTACACCTTC. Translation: CASSLLGEGHYGYTF.

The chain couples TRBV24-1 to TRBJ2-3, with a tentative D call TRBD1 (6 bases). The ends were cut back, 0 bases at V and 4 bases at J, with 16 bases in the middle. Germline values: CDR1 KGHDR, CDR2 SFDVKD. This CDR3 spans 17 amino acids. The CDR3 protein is CATSDLDLGSGADTQYF. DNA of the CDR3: TGTGCCACCAGTGATTTGGATTTGGGGTCAGGGGCAGATACGCAGTATTTT.

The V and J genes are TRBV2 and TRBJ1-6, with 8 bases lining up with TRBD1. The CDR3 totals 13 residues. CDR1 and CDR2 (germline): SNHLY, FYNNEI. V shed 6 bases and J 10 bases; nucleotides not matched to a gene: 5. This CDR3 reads CASRDRVDSPLHF. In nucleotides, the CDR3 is TGTGCCAGCAGGGACAGGGTGGACTCACCCCTCCACTTT.

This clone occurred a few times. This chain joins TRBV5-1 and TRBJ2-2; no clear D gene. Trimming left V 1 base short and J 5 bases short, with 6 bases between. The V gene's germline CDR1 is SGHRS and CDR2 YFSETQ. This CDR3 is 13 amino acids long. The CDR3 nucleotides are TGCGCCAGCAGCTTGTACGGGACCGGGGAGCTGTTTTTT. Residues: CASSLYGTGELFF.

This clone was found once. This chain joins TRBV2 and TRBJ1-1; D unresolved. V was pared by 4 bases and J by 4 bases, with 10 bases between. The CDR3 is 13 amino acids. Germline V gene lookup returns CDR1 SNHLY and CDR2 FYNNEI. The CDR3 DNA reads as TGTGCCAGCAGTGGAGTCTCTGGCACTGAAGCTTTCTTT. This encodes CASSGVSGTEAFF.

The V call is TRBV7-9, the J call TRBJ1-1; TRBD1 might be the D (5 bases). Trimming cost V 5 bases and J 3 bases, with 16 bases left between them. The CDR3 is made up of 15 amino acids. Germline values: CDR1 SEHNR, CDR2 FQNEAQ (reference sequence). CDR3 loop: CASSPGGPGYTEAFF. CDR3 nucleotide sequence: TGTGCCAGCAGCCCCGGGGGTCCCGGGTACACTGAAGCTTTCTTT.

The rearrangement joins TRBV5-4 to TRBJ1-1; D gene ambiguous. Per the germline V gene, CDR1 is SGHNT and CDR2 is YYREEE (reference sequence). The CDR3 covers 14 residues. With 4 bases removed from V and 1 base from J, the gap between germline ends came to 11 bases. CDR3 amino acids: CASSPPGGNTEAFF. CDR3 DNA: TGTGCCAGCAGCCCCCCGGGCGGGAACACTGAAGCTTTCTTT.